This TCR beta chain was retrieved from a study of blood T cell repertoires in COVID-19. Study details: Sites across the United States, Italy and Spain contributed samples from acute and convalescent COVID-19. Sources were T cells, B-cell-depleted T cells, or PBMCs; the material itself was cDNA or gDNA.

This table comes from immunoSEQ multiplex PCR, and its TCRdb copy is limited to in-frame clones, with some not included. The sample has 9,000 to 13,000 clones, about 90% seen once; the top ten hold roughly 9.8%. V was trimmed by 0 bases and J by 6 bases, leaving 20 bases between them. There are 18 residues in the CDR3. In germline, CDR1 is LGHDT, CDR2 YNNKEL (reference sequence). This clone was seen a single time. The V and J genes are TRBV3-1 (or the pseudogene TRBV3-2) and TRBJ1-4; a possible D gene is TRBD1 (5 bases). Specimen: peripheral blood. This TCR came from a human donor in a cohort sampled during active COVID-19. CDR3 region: CASSQDGALRPRHEKLFF. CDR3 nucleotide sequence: TGTGCCAGCAGCCAAGATGGGGCTCTGAGGCCGAGACATGAAAAACTGTTTTTT.